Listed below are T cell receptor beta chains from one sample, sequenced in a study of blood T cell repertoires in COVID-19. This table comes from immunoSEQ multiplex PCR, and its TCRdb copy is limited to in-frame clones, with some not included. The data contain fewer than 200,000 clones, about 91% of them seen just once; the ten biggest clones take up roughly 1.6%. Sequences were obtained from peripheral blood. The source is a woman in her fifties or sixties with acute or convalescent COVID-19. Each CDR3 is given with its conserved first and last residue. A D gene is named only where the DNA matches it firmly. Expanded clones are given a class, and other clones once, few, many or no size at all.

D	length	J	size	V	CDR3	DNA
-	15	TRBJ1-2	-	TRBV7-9	CASSSPGQLGDGYTF	TGTGCCAGCAGCTCCCCGGGTCAGTTAGGGGATGGCTACACCTTC
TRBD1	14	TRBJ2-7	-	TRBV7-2	CASSVPQGVDEQYF	TGTGCCAGCAGCGTCCCACAGGGGGTTGACGAGCAGTACTTC
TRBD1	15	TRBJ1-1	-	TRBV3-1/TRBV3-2	CASRLGDRGNTEAFF	TGTGCCAGCAGACTAGGGGACAGGGGGAACACTGAAGCTTTCTTT
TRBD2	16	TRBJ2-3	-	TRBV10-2	CASSMGLAGFTDTQYF	TGCGCCAGCAGTATGGGACTAGCGGGATTCACAGATACGCAGTATTTT
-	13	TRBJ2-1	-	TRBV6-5	CASTRQALNEQFF	TGTGCCAGCACTAGACAGGCCCTCAATGAGCAGTTCTTC
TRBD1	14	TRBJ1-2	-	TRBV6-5	CASTIGGPNYGYTF	TGTGCCAGCACTATAGGGGGCCCGAACTATGGCTACACCTTC
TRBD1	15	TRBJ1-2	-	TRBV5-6	CASSLWDSENYGYTF	TGTGCCAGCAGTTTGTGGGACAGCGAAAACTATGGCTACACCTTC
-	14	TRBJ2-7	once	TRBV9	CASSPRASRGEQYF	TGTGCCAGCAGCCCTCGTGCGTCGCGGGGCGAGCAGTACTTC
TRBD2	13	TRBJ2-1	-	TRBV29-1	CSADGGAYNEQFF	TGCAGCGCCGACGGGGGGGCCTACAATGAGCAGTTCTTC
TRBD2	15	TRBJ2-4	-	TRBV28	CASSPSGSVKNIQYF	TGTGCCAGCAGTCCCAGCGGGAGCGTCAAAAACATTCAGTACTTC